The 20 T cell receptor beta chains below were found in one sample sequenced in a study of cytomegalovirus exposure and HLA in healthy donors. In the PCR, 60 Vbeta and 13 Jbeta primers were used. Assay: immunoSEQ multiplex PCR; the TCRdb copy retains only in-frame clones and omits some. Seen here are more than 80,000 clones, 65% to 80% observed once, and the top ten hold more than 3%. What was sequenced was PBMCs. These receptors were taken from a man aged 60 to 75 in good health and CMV-seronegative.

This clone came up a few times. The rearrangement links TRBV29-1 to TRBJ2-7, with 7 bases that match TRBD1. V shed 6 bases and J 5 bases; nucleotides not matched to a gene: 4. The germline CDR1 and CDR2 sequences are SQVTM and ANQGSEA. This CDR3 has 11 residues. CDR3 nucleotide sequence: TGCAGCGTCCGGACAGGAGACGAGCAGTACGTC. This sequence encodes CSVRTGDEQYV.

This chain links TRBV10-3 with TRBJ1-6; 9 nucleotides align to TRBD1. There are 15 residues in the CDR3. Germline-derived CDR1 and CDR2 are ENHRY and SYGVKD. The V and J ends lost 6 bases and 6 bases, in that order; junction bases with no gene match: 6. The CDR3 loop reads CAIRETGGANSPLHF. CDR3 nucleotide sequence: TGTGCCATCAGGGAGACAGGGGGGGCTAATTCACCCCTCCACTTT.

V is TRBV18 and J is TRBJ2-1; 14 nucleotides line up with TRBD2. V gave up 5 bases and J gave up 15 bases; unmatched junction bases: 12. Germline values: CDR1 KGHSH, CDR2 LQKENI. This CDR3 region has 15 residues. The CDR3 nucleotides are TGTGCCAGCTCAGCAGGGACTAGCGGGGGTGGGGCTCCGTTCTTC. Protein sequence: CASSAGTSGGGAPFF. The full variable domain, rest sourced from reference TRBV18 and TRBJ2-1, is NAGVMQNPRHLVRRRGQEARLRCSPMKGHSHVYWYRQLPEEGLKFMVYLQKENIIDESGMPKERFSAEFPKEGPSILRIQQVVRGDSAAYFCASSAGTSGGGAPFFGPGTRLTVL.

The chain carries TRBV5-4 and TRBJ1-1, with D tentatively TRBD1 (5 bases). Trimming cost V 3 bases and J 1 base, with 10 bases left between them. CDR1 is SGHNT and CDR2 is YYREEE in the germline V gene (reference sequence). The CDR3 contains 14 residues. The CDR3 nucleotides read TGTGCCAGCAGCTCGCTCGGGGGGAACACTGAAGCTTTCTTT. Translating gives CASSSLGGNTEAFF. The entire variable domain, with the rest obtained from reference TRBV5-4 and TRBJ1-1, is as follows: ETGVTQSPTHLIKTRGQQVTLRCSSQSGHNTVSWYQQALGQGPQFIFQYYREEENGRGNFPPRFSGLQFPNYSSELNVNALELDDSALYLCASSSLGGNTEAFFGQGTRLTVV.

This chain connects TRBV27 to TRBJ2-5; maybe TRBD2 (6 bases). V was clipped by 5 bases and J by 4 bases, with 14 bases between them. This CDR3 spans 14 amino acids. CDR1 and CDR2 from the germline V gene are MNHEY and SMNVEV (reference sequence). CDR3 DNA: TGTGCCAGCAGTCCTACTAGCTGGACAGAGACCCAGTACTTC. This codes for CASSPTSWTETQYF.

The chain employs TRBV19 and TRBJ1-4; D unresolved. Germline CDR1 LNHDA, CDR2 SQIVND (reference sequence). V dropped 10 bases and J dropped 0 bases, with 12 bases sitting between them. This CDR3 comprises 14 residues. The CDR3 region is CATTASPTNEKLFF. The CDR3 region has the DNA TGTGCCACCACAGCCAGCCCAACTAATGAAAAACTGTTTTTT.

This clone was counted a few times. The V and J genes are TRBV4-2 and TRBJ1-6, with D possibly being TRBD1 (5 bases). Germline loops: CDR1 LGHNA, CDR2 YNFKEQ. The CDR3 contains 17 residues. V was trimmed by 4 bases and J by 0 bases, leaving 13 bases between them. CDR3 region: CASSPTGGSSYNSPLHF. The CDR3 nucleotides are TGTGCCAGCAGCCCAACGGGGGGGAGCTCCTATAATTCACCCCTCCACTTT.

This clone was observed a handful of times. The chain joins TRBV10-2 to TRBJ1-5, with 8 bases aligning to TRBD1. Trimming removed 5 bases from V and 6 bases from J; junction bases left unmatched: 6. Germline-derived CDR1 and CDR2 are WSHSY and SAAADI. The CDR3 covers 14 residues. The CDR3 coding sequence is TGCGCCAGCAGTTCAGGGGGCTTGGGTCAGCCCCAGCATTTT. It yields the protein CASSSGGLGQPQHF.

This chain links TRBV7-2 with TRBJ2-3; 8 bases line up with TRBD2. V gave up 8 bases and J gave up 5 bases; unmatched junction bases: 12. This CDR3 has 15 amino acids. Germline V gene sequence: CDR1 SGHTA, CDR2 FQGNSA. The CDR3 nucleotides read TGTGCCAGCCAGCTACGGGGGGGCCTTCAAGATACGCAGTATTTT. Translated: CASQLRGGLQDTQYF.

J is TRBJ2-7 and V is TRBV29-1; 13 bases fit TRBD2. V lost 6 bases, J lost 4 bases, and 9 bases stayed unmatched. Germline assignment: CDR1 SQVTM and CDR2 ANQGSEA. The CDR3 sequence is 15 residues long. In nucleotides, the CDR3 is TGCAGCGTATCAGGACTAGCGGGGGAAAATTACGAGCAGTACTTC. Protein product: CSVSGLAGENYEQYF.

The gene calls are TRBV7-9 and TRBJ2-5; D is uncertain. This CDR3 is built from 15 residues. Deletions cut 2 bases from V and 4 bases from J, with 14 bases between. CDR1 and CDR2 (germline): SEHNR, FQNEAQ (reference sequence). Here the CDR3 reads CASSLLTLLLETQYF. In DNA form, the CDR3 reads TGTGCCAGCAGCTTATTAACGCTATTACTAGAGACCCAGTACTTC. Full variable domain (remainder filled in from reference TRBV7-9 and TRBJ2-5): DTGVSQNPRHKITKRGQNVTFRCDPISEHNRLYWYRQTLGQGPEFLTYFQNEAQLEKSRLLSDRFSAERPKGSFSTLEIQRTEQGDSAMYLCASSLLTLLLETQYFGPGTRLLVL.

The V call is TRBV4-3, the J call TRBJ2-3, with 9 positions matching TRBD2. Looked up from germline, CDR1 is LGHNA and CDR2 is YSLEER. The CDR3 runs 16 residues. V lost 0 bases and J lost 3; bases outside the gene matches: 4. Here the CDR3 DNA reads TGCGCCAGCAGCCAAGAGGCCGCGGGGGGGACAGATACGCAGTATTTT. Its translation: CASSQEAAGGTDTQYF.

This clone is a singleton in its sample. The J gene is TRBJ2-7, the V gene TRBV19, with D possibly matching TRBD1 (5 bases). This CDR3 region has 18 residues. Germline V gives CDR1 LNHDA, CDR2 SQIVND (reference sequence). V gave up 0 bases and J gave up 0 bases, with 18 bases separating them. In nucleotides, the CDR3 is TGTGCCAGTAGTATAGATGCCCGCCCCTCGACAGCCTCCTACGAGCAGTACTTC. Translation gives CASSIDARPSTASYEQYF.

V is TRBV28 and J is TRBJ1-2; no clear D. Germline V gene data show CDR1 as MDHEN and CDR2 as SYDVKM. Trimming pared 4 bases from V and 4 bases from J, leaving 13 bases between. There are 14 residues in the CDR3. CDR3 nucleotide sequence: TGTGCCAGCAGTTCGAGCCGGGAGGGCTATGGCTACACCTTC. Its protein product is CASSSSREGYGYTF.

In its sample, this clone was seen a few times. The CDR3 reads CASSSGQRRPQYF. DNA for the CDR3: TGTGCCAGCAGTTCTGGACAGCGGCGCCCCCAGTACTTC. V is TRBV6-5 and J is TRBJ2-5; D is possibly TRBD1 (6 bases). From germline, CDR1 is MNHEY and CDR2 SVGAGI. V dropped 4 bases and J dropped 9 bases, with 15 bases sitting between them. The CDR3 has 13 residues.

The chain links TRBV18 to TRBJ1-4; TRBD1 agrees at 8 bases. The length of the CDR3 is 14 residues. Germline V gene data show CDR1 as KGHSH and CDR2 as LQKENI. Trimming cost V 6 bases and J 5 bases; bases outside gene matches: 5. The DNA for the CDR3 is TGTGCCAGCTCCCTTGACAGGGGAAATGAAAAACTGTTTTTT. Amino acids: CASSLDRGNEKLFF.

This clone appeared a few times. The rearrangement links TRBV19 to TRBJ1-2; D is possibly TRBD1 (6 bases). V was clipped by 4 bases and J by 4 bases, with 13 bases between them. CDR1 is LNHDA, CDR2 SQIVND, per germline (reference sequence). This CDR3 has 14 amino acids. This CDR3 reads CASSNTGPSYGYTF. CDR3 nucleotides: TGTGCCAGTAGTAACACAGGGCCCAGCTATGGCTACACCTTC.

The V gene is TRBV28, the J gene TRBJ1-2; D uncertain. V was trimmed by 6 bases and J by 8 bases, leaving 13 bases between them. This CDR3 spans 12 amino acids. Germline V gene lookup returns CDR1 MDHEN and CDR2 SYDVKM. The CDR3 coding sequence is TGTGCCAGCAGCCCTGCAATGGCCGGCTACACCTTC. Its protein product is CASSPAMAGYTF.

J is TRBJ1-2 and V is TRBV2, with a tentative D call TRBD1 (5 bases). V was pared by 2 bases and J by 4 bases, with 5 bases between. This CDR3 contains 12 residues. Germline CDR1 is SNHLY and CDR2 is FYNNEI. The CDR3 sequence is CASSEQGYGYTF. In DNA, the CDR3 is TGTGCCAGCAGTGAACAGGGCTATGGCTACACCTTC.

The chain employs TRBV11-2 and TRBJ2-3; 13 positions match TRBD2. The CDR3 extends over 16 amino acids. V gave up 5 bases and J gave up 3 bases; unmatched junction bases: 5. Germline values: CDR1 SGHAT, CDR2 FQNNGV. The CDR3 sequence is CASSTSGGVGTDTQYF. The CDR3, as DNA: TGTGCCAGCAGCACTAGCGGGGGGGTAGGGACAGATACGCAGTATTTT.